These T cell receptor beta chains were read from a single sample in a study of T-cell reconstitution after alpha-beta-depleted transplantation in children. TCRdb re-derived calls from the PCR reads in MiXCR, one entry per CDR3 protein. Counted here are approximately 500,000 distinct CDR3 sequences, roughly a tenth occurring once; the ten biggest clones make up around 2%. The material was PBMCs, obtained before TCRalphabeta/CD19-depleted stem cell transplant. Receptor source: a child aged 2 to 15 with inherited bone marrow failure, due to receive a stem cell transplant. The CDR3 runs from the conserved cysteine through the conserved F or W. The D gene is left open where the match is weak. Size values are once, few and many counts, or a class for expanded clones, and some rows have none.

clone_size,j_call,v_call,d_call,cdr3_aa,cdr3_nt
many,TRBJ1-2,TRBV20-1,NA,CSARQASDYTF,TGCAGTGCTAGACAGGCCTCAGACTACACCTTC
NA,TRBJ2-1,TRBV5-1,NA,CASRNLADSSYNEQFF,TGCGCCAGCAGGAACCTAGCGGACAGCTCCTACAATGAGCAGTTCTTC
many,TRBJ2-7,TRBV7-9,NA,CASSLGRGQRTYEQYF,TGTGCCAGCAGCCTAGGGCGGGGACAGCGGACCTACGAGCAGTACTTC
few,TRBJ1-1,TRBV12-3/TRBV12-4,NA,CASSPQQGANTEAFF,TGTGCCAGCAGTCCGCAACAGGGAGCAAACACTGAAGCTTTCTTT
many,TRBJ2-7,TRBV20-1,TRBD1,CSARADRGLSYEQYF,TGCAGTGCTAGAGCGGACAGGGGGCTCTCCTACGAGCAGTACTTC
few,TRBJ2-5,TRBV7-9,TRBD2,CASSSVAGRGETQYF,TGTGCCAGCAGTTCTGTAGCGGGACGGGGGGAGACCCAGTACTTC
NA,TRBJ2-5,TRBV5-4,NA,CASSQGAGLETQYF,TGTGCCAGCAGCCAAGGGGCAGGGTTGGAGACCCAGTACTTC
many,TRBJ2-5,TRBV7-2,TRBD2,CASSFGLGVETQYF,TGTGCCAGCAGCTTCGGACTAGGTGTGGAGACCCAGTACTTC
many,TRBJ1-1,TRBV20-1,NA,CSAKTGTLDFGAFF,TGCAGTGCTAAGACCGGGACACTCGATTTCGGAGCTTTCTTT
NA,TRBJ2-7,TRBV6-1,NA,CASKKGVSYEQYF,TGTGCCAGCAAAAAAGGAGTATCCTACGAGCAGTACTTC
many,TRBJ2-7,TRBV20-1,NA,CSARDLFGSAYYEQYF,TGCAGTGCTAGAGATCTGTTCGGGAGTGCATACTACGAGCAGTACTTC
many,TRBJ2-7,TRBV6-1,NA,CASTLYPMIYEQYF,TGTGCCAGCACCCTCTACCCTATGATTTACGAGCAGTACTTC
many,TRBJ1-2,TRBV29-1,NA,CSVYGQVTGYTF,TGCAGCGTTTACGGGCAGGTTACTGGCTACACCTTC
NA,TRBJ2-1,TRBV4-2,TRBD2,CASSQDSRYVGLADNEQFF,TGTGCCAGCAGCCAAGATAGCCGATATGTGGGACTAGCGGACAATGAGCAGTTCTTC
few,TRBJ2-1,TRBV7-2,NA,CASSWAGQLIYNEQFF,TGTGCCAGCAGCTGGGCCGGACAGTTAATTTACAATGAGCAGTTCTTC
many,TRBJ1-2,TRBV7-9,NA,CASTKRDSGGYTF,TGTGCCAGCACCAAGAGAGACTCGGGAGGCTACACCTTC
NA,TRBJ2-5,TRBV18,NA,CASSPVGHQETQYF,TGTGCCAGCTCACCAGTCGGACACCAAGAGACCCAGTACTTC
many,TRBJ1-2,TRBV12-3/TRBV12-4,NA,CASSPTGSGYGYTF,TGTGCCAGCAGTCCTACAGGGAGTGGTTATGGCTACACCTTC
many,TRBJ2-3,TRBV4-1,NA,CASSQRDTDTDTQYF,TGCGCCAGCAGCCAGAGGGACACCGACACAGATACGCAGTATTTT
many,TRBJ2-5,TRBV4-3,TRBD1,CASSQGPGQTYQETQYF,TGCGCCAGCAGCCAAGGGCCGGGACAGACGTACCAAGAGACCCAGTACTTC
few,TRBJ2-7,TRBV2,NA,CASRKDIPYYEQYF,TGTGCCAGCAGAAAAGACATCCCCTACTACGAGCAGTACTTC
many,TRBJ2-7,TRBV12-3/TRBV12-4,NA,CASSLGTISYEQYF,TGTGCCAGCAGTTTGGGCACCATCTCCTACGAGCAGTACTTC
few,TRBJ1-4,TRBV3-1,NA,CASSLGPGGPHEKLFF,TGTGCCAGCAGCCTTGGACCGGGAGGACCCCATGAAAAACTGTTTTTT
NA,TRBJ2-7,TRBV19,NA,CASSTRVPYEQYF,TGTGCCAGTAGTACCCGAGTTCCCTACGAGCAGTACTTC
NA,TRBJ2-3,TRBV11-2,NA,CASSASLDSLPFRSTDTQYF,TGTGCCAGCAGCGCCTCACTAGACTCCCTCCCATTTCGTAGCACAGATACGCAGTATTTT
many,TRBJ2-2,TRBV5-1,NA,CASSLRDGELFF,TGCGCCAGCAGCTTGAGAGACGGGGAGCTGTTTTTT
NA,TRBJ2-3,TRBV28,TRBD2,CASSSGLAGGATDTQYF,TGTGCCAGCAGTTCCGGACTAGCGGGAGGGGCGACAGATACGCAGTATTTT
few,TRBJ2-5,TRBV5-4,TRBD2,CASTAGAETQYF,TGTGCCAGCACAGCGGGAGCAGAGACCCAGTACTTC
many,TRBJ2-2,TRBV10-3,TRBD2,CAISDSGLARTGELFF,TGTGCCATCAGTGATTCCGGACTAGCGAGGACCGGGGAGCTGTTTTTT
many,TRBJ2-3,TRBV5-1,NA,CASSSSGTQSLTDTQYF,TGCGCCAGCAGCTCAAGCGGGACACAAAGCCTTACAGATACGCAGTATTTT
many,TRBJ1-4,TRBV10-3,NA,CAAQGTNEKLFF,TGTGCCGCGCAGGGGACTAATGAAAAACTGTTTTTT
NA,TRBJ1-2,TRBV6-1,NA,CASSIGTQYGYTF,TGTGCCAGCAGCATCGGGACACAGTATGGCTACACCTTC
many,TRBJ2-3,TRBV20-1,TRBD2,CSAILAGSDTQYF,TGCAGTGCTATTCTAGCGGGGTCAGATACGCAGTATTTT
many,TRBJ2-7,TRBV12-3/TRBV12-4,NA,CASSPMVPYEQYF,TGTGCCAGCAGCCCCATGGTCCCTTACGAGCAGTACTTC
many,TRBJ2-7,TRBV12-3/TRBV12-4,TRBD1,CASSSHLGQGYEQYF,TGTGCCAGCAGTTCCCACCTCGGACAGGGCTACGAGCAGTACTTC
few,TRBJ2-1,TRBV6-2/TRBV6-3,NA,CASMQGITYNEQFF,TGTGCCAGCATGCAGGGTATAACCTACAATGAGCAGTTCTTC
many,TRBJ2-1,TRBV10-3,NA,CAIDDGNNEQFF,TGTGCCATAGACGACGGAAACAATGAGCAGTTCTTC
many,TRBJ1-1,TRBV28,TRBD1,CASSLLRGHTEAFF,TGTGCCAGCAGTTTATTGAGGGGGCACACTGAAGCTTTCTTT
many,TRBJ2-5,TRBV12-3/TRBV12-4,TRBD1,CASSPRGQGLETQYF,TGTGCCAGCAGTCCCAGGGGACAGGGTTTAGAGACCCAGTACTTC
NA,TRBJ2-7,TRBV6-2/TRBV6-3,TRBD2,CASSYRPGGSSYEQYF,TGTGCCAGCAGTTATCGTCCGGGAGGGTCCTCCTACGAGCAGTACTTC
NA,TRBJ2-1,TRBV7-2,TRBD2,CASSLYGTRGSEQFF,TGTGCCAGCAGCTTGTACGGGACTAGGGGTTCTGAGCAGTTCTTC
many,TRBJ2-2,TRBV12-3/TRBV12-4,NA,CASSFLLSGNTGELFF,TGTGCCAGCAGTTTTTTACTAAGTGGGAACACCGGGGAGCTGTTTTTT
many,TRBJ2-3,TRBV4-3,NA,CASSQGPLGSATDTQYF,TGCGCCAGCAGCCAAGGTCCACTAGGTTCCGCCACAGATACGCAGTATTTT
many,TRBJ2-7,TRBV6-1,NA,CASAALQGGLYEQYF,TGTGCCAGCGCAGCACTGCAGGGGGGCTTATACGAGCAGTACTTC
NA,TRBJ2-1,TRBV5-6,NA,CASSLLSSAYNEQFF,TGTGCCAGCAGCTTGCTGTCTAGCGCTTACAATGAGCAGTTCTTC
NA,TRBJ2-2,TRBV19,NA,CASSIVSGSNTGELFF,TGTGCCAGTAGTATAGTTTCAGGGTCGAACACCGGGGAGCTGTTTTTT
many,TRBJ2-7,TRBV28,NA,CASRLFGGTASPMQQYF,TGTGCCAGCAGGCTATTTGGGGGGACAGCTTCCCCCATGCAGCAGTACTTC
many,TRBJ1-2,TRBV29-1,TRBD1,CSVEIPTGRDYGYTF,TGCAGCGTTGAAATCCCGACAGGGAGGGACTATGGCTACACCTTC
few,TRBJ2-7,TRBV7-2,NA,CASSPYSAYEQYF,TGTGCCAGCAGCCCCTACTCCGCCTACGAGCAGTACTTC
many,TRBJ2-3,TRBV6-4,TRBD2,CASSDGLATDTQYF,TGTGCCAGCAGTGATGGACTAGCGACAGATACGCAGTATTTT
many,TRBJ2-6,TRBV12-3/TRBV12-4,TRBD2,CASKGAGGGLTGANVLTF,TGTGCCAGCAAGGGCGCGGGGGGAGGTCTGACTGGGGCCAACGTCCTGACTTTC
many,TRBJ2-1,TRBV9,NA,CASSVGVGPYNEQFF,TGTGCCAGCAGCGTAGGTGTCGGGCCTTACAATGAGCAGTTCTTC
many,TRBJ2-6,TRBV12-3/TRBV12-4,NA,CASSLVNVLTF,TGTGCCAGCAGTTTAGTCAACGTCCTGACTTTC
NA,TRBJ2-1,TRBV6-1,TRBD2,CASSETSWEGRDNEQFF,TGTGCCAGCAGTGAAACATCGTGGGAGGGCCGGGACAATGAGCAGTTCTTC